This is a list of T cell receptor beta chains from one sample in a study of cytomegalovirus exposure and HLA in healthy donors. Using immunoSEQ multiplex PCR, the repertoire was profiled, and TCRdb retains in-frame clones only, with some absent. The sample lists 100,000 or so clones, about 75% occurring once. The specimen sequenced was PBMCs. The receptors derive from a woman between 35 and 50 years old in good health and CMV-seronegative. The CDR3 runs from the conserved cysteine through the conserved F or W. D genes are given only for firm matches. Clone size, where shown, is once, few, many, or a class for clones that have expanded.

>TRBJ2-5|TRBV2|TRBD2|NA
TGTGCCAGCAAAATCCAAGGGACTAGCGGGGGGACCCAGTACTTC
CASKIQGTSGGTQYF
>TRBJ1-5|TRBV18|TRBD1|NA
TGTGCCAGCTCACTCCCGGGACAGGGGGCTAAACGGTTCGATCAGCCCCAGCATTTT
CASSLPGQGAKRFDQPQHF
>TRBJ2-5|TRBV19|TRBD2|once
TGTGCCAGTAGTCTAAGGACTAGCGGGGTGGGGGAGACCCAGTACTTC
CASSLRTSGVGETQYF
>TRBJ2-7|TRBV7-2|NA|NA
TGTGCCAGCAGCTTCCAATACGAGCAGTACTTC
CASSFQYEQYF
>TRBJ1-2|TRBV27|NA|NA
TGTGCCAGCAGTACAGCGGGGGGTAACTATGGCTACACCTTC
CASSTAGGNYGYTF
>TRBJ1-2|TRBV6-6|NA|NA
TGTGCCAGCAGACTCAACTATGGCTACACCTTC
CASRLNYGYTF
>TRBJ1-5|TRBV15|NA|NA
TGTGCCACCAGCAGAGATCAAGGCAGGTTTAATAATCAGCCCCAGCATTTT
CATSRDQGRFNNQPQHF
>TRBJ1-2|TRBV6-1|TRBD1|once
TGTGCCAGCAGGGGACAGGGGGCATCAAGGGGCTACACCTTC
CASRGQGASRGYTF
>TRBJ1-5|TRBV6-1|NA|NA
TGTGCCAGCAGTGCTTTCTCAGGGATTTCCAATCAGCCCCAGCATTTT
CASSAFSGISNQPQHF
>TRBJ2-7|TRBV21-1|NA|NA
TGTGCCAGCAGCAAAGATAAAATTCTTAGTGGTCCCCATTACGAGCAGTACTTC
CASSKDKILSGPHYEQYF
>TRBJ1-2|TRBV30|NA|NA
TGTGCCTCTGTATTAGGACAAGGCTATGGCTACACCTTC
CASVLGQGYGYTF
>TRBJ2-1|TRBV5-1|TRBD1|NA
TGCGCCAGCAGCAATGGACAGGGGACAAATGAGCAGTTCTTC
CASSNGQGTNEQFF
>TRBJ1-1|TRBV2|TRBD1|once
TGTGCCAGCACCACCGAACAGGGGGCTTTAGCTTTCTTT
CASTTEQGALAFF
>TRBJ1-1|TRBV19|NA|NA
TGTGCCAGTAGTTGGTCAGGCAACACTGAAGCTTTCTTT
CASSWSGNTEAFF
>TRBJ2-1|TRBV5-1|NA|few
TGCGCCAGCAGCTTTGAGGGTAATGAGCAGTTCTTC
CASSFEGNEQFF
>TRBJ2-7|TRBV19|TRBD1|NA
TGTGCCAGTAGTATAACCGGGACAGCCTACTACGAGCAGTACTTC
CASSITGTAYYEQYF
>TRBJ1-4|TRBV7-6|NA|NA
TGTGCCAGCAGCTTAGGTACAGGGCGAGCAACTAATGAAAAACTGTTTTTT
CASSLGTGRATNEKLFF
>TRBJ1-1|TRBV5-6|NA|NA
TGTGCCAGCAGCTTGAAGGTCGATGTCAGGATGAACACTGAAGCTTTCTTT
CASSLKVDVRMNTEAFF
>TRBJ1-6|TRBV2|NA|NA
TGTGCCAGCAACCCCTGGGAGGGTAGCTCCTATAATTCACCCCTCCACTTT
CASNPWEGSSYNSPLHF
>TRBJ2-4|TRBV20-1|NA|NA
TGCAGTGGCGGAGGGGAAAACATTCAGTACTTC
CSGGGENIQYF
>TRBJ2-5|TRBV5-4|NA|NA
TGTGCCAGCAGCTTGGTCGGGAAGACCCAGTACTTC
CASSLVGKTQYF
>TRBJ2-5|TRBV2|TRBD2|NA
TGTGCCAGCAGACTAGCGGGGGCCGGGCGAGCCCAGTACTTC
CASRLAGAGRAQYF
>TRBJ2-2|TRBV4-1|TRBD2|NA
TGCGCCAGCAGCCAAGATATCGGGGGGGCCTTCGGGGAGCTGTTTTTT
CASSQDIGGAFGELFF
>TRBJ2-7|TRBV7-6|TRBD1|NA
TGTGCCAGCAGCTTAATGGGACAGGGGATTTTCTCCTACGAGCAGTACTTC
CASSLMGQGIFSYEQYF
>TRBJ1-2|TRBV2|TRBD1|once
TGTGCCAGCAGTGTGGCACGCAGGGGGCAAGACTATGGCTACACCTTC
CASSVARRGQDYGYTF
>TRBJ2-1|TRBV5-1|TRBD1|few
TGCGCCAGCAGCAAAGGGACAGGGGAAGGCAATGAGCAGTTCTTC
CASSKGTGEGNEQFF
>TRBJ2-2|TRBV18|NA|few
TGTGCCAGCTCACTGGACAATCCCACCGGGGAGCTGTTTTTT
CASSLDNPTGELFF
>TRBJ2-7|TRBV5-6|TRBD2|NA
TGTGCCAGCAGACAACATTCGGGGGGGCGGGAGCAGTACTTC
CASRQHSGGREQYF
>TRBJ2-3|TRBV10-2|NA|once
TGCGCCACCAAAAAGGGGGTTTCAGATACGCAGTATTTT
CATKKGVSDTQYF
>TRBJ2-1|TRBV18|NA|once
TGTGCCAGCTCACCACAGAGGAGCCTAAATTACAATGAGCAGTTCTTC
CASSPQRSLNYNEQFF